The 25 T cell receptor beta chains reported below all come from one sample, sequenced in a study of blood T cell repertoires in COVID-19. Generated by immunoSEQ multiplex PCR, the TCRdb table keeps only in-frame clones and is missing some. The sample has roughly 100,000 clones, 91% seen once. The sequencing sample was made of peripheral blood. The receptors originated from a man aged 50 to 60 with acute or convalescent COVID-19.

The rearrangement uses TRBV27 and TRBJ2-2, with D hard to call. CDR3 length: 16 amino acids. V was cut by 5 bases and J by 0 bases, with 13 bases left in between. Germline CDR1 and CDR2: MNHEY and SMNVEV (reference sequence). CDR3 protein: CASSPDGDANTGELFF. In DNA, the CDR3 is TGTGCCAGCAGTCCCGACGGAGACGCGAACACCGGGGAGCTGTTTTTT.

The J gene is TRBJ2-5, the V gene TRBV7-8, with TRBD2 matching 7 bases. V lost 5 bases and J lost 5; bases outside the gene matches: 11. Germline V CDR1 and CDR2: SGHVS, FQNEAQ. This CDR3 comprises 15 residues. The CDR3 protein is CASSPRGWGGETQYF. The CDR3 bases are TGTGCCAGCAGCCCCAGAGGCTGGGGAGGGGAGACCCAGTACTTC. Using reference TRBV7-8 and TRBJ2-5 for the parts outside the CDR3, the full variable domain is GAGVSQSPRYKVAKRGQDVALRCDPISGHVSLFWYQQALGQGPEFLTYFQNEAQLDKSGLPSDRFFAERPEGSVSTLKIQRTQQEDSAVYLCASSPRGWGGETQYFGPGTRLLVL.

The chain carries TRBV5-1 and TRBJ2-3, with 10 bases identical to TRBD1. This CDR3 is 16 amino acids long. In germline, CDR1 is SGHRS, CDR2 YFSETQ. With V trimmed by 1 base and J by 2 bases, 4 bases remained unmatched. CDR3 DNA sequence: TGCGCCAGCAGCTTGCCTGGGACAGGGGCCACAGATACGCAGTATTTT. This translates into CASSLPGTGATDTQYF. The variable domain in full, with the rest retrieved from reference TRBV5-1 and TRBJ2-3, is KAGVTQTPRYLIKTRGQQVTLSCSPISGHRSVSWYQQTPGQGLQFLFEYFSETQRNKGNFPGRFSGRQFSNSRSEMNVSTLELGDSALYLCASSLPGTGATDTQYFGPGTRLTVL.

V is TRBV10-3 and J is TRBJ2-1, with no clear D. The germline V gene has CDR1 ENHRY and CDR2 SYGVKD. Trimming removed 2 bases at V and 10 bases at J, with 15 bases between. The length of the CDR3 is 14 residues. CDR3 protein: CAISEPVQAWEQFF. In DNA form, the CDR3 reads TGTGCCATCAGTGAGCCTGTCCAGGCTTGGGAGCAGTTCTTC.

This sequence joins TRBV7-9 and TRBJ1-1; D possibly corresponds to TRBD1 (5 bases). CDR1 is SEHNR, CDR2 FQNEAQ, per germline (reference sequence). The CDR3 totals 13 residues. V dropped 7 bases and J dropped 0 bases, with 9 bases sitting between them. CDR3 residues: CASTPGVNTEAFF. The CDR3 region has the DNA TGTGCCAGCACCCCGGGGGTGAACACTGAAGCTTTCTTT. The whole variable domain, filled in from reference TRBV7-9 and TRBJ1-1, reads DTGVSQNPRHKITKRGQNVTFRCDPISEHNRLYWYRQTLGQGPEFLTYFQNEAQLEKSRLLSDRFSAERPKGSFSTLEIQRTEQGDSAMYLCASTPGVNTEAFFGQGTRLTVV.

The chain combines TRBV28 with TRBJ1-5; D is ambiguous. The CDR3 contains 14 residues. Germline V gene data show CDR1 as MDHEN and CDR2 as SYDVKM. Trimming shortened V by 6 bases and J by 0 bases, and 9 bases separated the two germline ends. CDR3 in DNA: TGTGCCAGCAGGTGGGCTAATAGCAATCAGCCCCAGCATTTT. Its translation is CASRWANSNQPQHF.

This chain links TRBV2 with TRBJ2-2; D gene ambiguous. Per germline, CDR1 SNHLY and CDR2 FYNNEI. There are 14 residues in the CDR3. V was pared by 1 base and J by 3 bases, with 6 bases between. The CDR3 DNA sequence: TGTGCCAGCAGTGAAGTTGGAGACACCGGGGAGCTGTTTTTT. Translating gives CASSEVGDTGELFF.

The chain has TRBV2 and TRBJ1-2; D is unclear. This CDR3 is 11 amino acids long. V was clipped by 7 bases and J by 3 bases, with 6 bases between them. Per the germline V gene, CDR1 is SNHLY and CDR2 is FYNNEI. The CDR3: CASTMDYGYTF. CDR3 nucleotides: TGTGCCAGCACTATGGACTATGGCTACACCTTC.

V usage is TRBV27 and J usage is TRBJ1-5; no reliable D call. V was pared by 6 bases and J by 15 bases, with 18 bases between. The CDR3 contains 12 residues. Germline CDR1 is MNHEY and CDR2 is SMNVEV (reference sequence). CDR3 DNA: TGTGCCAGCAGCCCGGGGAGAGAAACCCTGCATTTT. This codes for CASSPGRETLHF.

The rearrangement joins TRBV13 to TRBJ1-6, with TRBD1 matching 10 bases. This CDR3 spans 14 amino acids. V shed 7 bases, J shed 7 bases, and the junction held 4 bases outside the gene matches. Germline CDR1 and CDR2: PRHDT and FYEKMQ (reference sequence). The CDR3 loop reads CASKTGGENSPLHF. CDR3 DNA sequence: TGTGCCAGCAAGACAGGGGGCGAGAATTCACCCCTCCACTTT.

J is TRBJ1-5 and V is TRBV30, with D possibly matching TRBD1 (5 bases). The CDR3 spans 13 residues. With 2 bases removed from V and 3 bases from J, the gap between germline ends came to 8 bases. Germline values: CDR1 GTSNPN, CDR2 SVGIG (reference sequence). The DNA of the CDR3 is TGTGCCTGGAGTACAGGCGCCAATCAGCCCCAGCATTTT. Its translation is CAWSTGANQPQHF.

This chain joins TRBV5-4 and TRBJ1-6; D unresolved. The CDR3 has 15 residues. CDR1 and CDR2 (germline): SGHNT, YYREEE (reference sequence). Trimming removed 4 bases from V and 0 bases from J, with 8 bases in between. CDR3 in amino acids: CASSEESSYNSPLHF. The CDR3 DNA reads TGTGCCAGCAGCGAAGAGAGCTCCTATAATTCACCCCTCCACTTT.

This chain connects TRBV3-1 (or the pseudogene TRBV3-2) to TRBJ1-5; perhaps TRBD1 as D (6 bases). Looked up from germline, CDR1 is LGHDT and CDR2 is YNNKEL (reference sequence). V lost 4 bases and J lost 2, with 15 bases in between. This CDR3 comprises 16 residues. The CDR3 DNA reads as TGTGCCAGCAGCCTCGGGACACCAGGAGGCAATCAGCCCCAGCATTTT. Its translation: CASSLGTPGGNQPQHF.

This clone was observed a single time. The J gene is TRBJ2-1, the V gene TRBV15; 8 bases are shared with TRBD1. Germline CDR1 and CDR2: LNHNV and YYDKDF (reference sequence). The junction had 4 bases not matched to a gene; V was cut back by 5 bases and J by 4 bases. The CDR3 contains 14 residues. The CDR3 loop is CATSRRTGYNEQFF. For the CDR3, the DNA is TGTGCCACCAGCCGCCGGACAGGGTACAATGAGCAGTTCTTC.

V is TRBV7-9 and J is TRBJ1-2, with 10 bases that match TRBD1. Germline-derived CDR1 and CDR2 are SEHNR and FQNEAQ (reference sequence). J gave up 6 bases and V 1 base, and 5 bases lay outside the gene matches. The CDR3 has 15 residues. CDR3 residues: CASSLGGQGKDGYTF. Written as DNA, the CDR3 is TGTGCCAGCAGCTTAGGGGGACAGGGGAAGGATGGCTACACCTTC.

The genes are TRBV11-2 and TRBJ1-1; D might be TRBD1 (6 bases). Trimming shortened V by 3 bases and J by 1 base, and 6 bases separated the two germline ends. In germline, CDR1 is SGHAT, CDR2 FQNNGV. The CDR3 is 13 amino acids. The CDR3 reads CASSLDRNTEAFF. CDR3 DNA: TGTGCCAGCAGCTTGGACAGGAACACTGAAGCTTTCTTT. Drawing the rest from reference TRBV11-2 and TRBJ1-1, the complete variable domain is EAGVAQSPRYKIIEKRQSVAFWCNPISGHATLYWYQQILGQGPKLLIQFQNNGVVDDSQLPKDRFSAERLKGVDSTLKIQPAKLEDSAVYLCASSLDRNTEAFFGQGTRLTVV.

The chain couples TRBV6-4 to TRBJ1-1; a possible D gene is TRBD1 (6 bases). The length of the CDR3 is 16 residues. V dropped 5 bases and J dropped 1 base, with 17 bases sitting between them. Germline V lookup: CDR1 MRHNA, CDR2 SNTAGT. CDR3 nucleotides: TGTGCCAGCAGTCCCAGCGGGGGGCCCAAGAACACTGAAGCTTTCTTT. Amino acids: CASSPSGGPKNTEAFF.

This clone was found once. The rearrangement uses TRBV5-1 and TRBJ1-2; D is unclear. This CDR3 is 15 amino acids long. V gave up 2 bases and J gave up 0 bases, with 11 bases separating them. The V gene's germline CDR1 is SGHRS and CDR2 YFSETQ. CDR3 sequence: CASSFLASSNYGYTF. The CDR3 nucleotides read TGCGCCAGCAGCTTTCTAGCCAGCTCTAACTATGGCTACACCTTC.

The CDR3 DNA reads TGTGCCAGCAGTCGAGGGGGTGGTAATGAAAAACTGTTTTTT. Residues: CASSRGGGNEKLFF. J is TRBJ1-4 and V is TRBV28; tentatively, D is TRBD1 (6 bases). Germline CDR1 MDHEN, CDR2 SYDVKM. Deletions cut 5 bases from V and 4 bases from J, with 11 bases between. The CDR3 sequence is 14 residues long.

This clone is a singleton in its sample. The CDR3 DNA follows: TGTGCCAGTAGTATAGTGAATCAGGGCAATGAGCAGTTCTTC. It translates to CASSIVNQGNEQFF. The V call is TRBV19, the J call TRBJ2-1; perhaps TRBD1 as D (5 bases). The V end was cut by 1 base, the J end by 6 bases, with 10 bases between. The CDR3 extends over 14 amino acids. Germline-derived CDR1 and CDR2 are LNHDA and SQIVND (reference sequence). The full variable domain, in which reference TRBV19 and TRBJ2-1 provide the parts outside the CDR3, is DGGITQSPKYLFRKEGQNVTLSCEQNLNHDAMYWYRQDPGQGLRLIYYSQIVNDFQKGDIAEGYSVSREKKESFPLTVTSAQKNPTAFYLCASSIVNQGNEQFFGPGTRLTVL.

In this sample, this clone turned up once. This rearrangement joins TRBV18 to TRBJ1-5, with 7 bases matching TRBD1. This CDR3 is 14 amino acids long. V shed 3 bases and J 6 bases; nucleotides not matched to a gene: 5. The germline V gene has CDR1 KGHSH and CDR2 LQKENI. CDR3 protein: CASSPGQERQPQHF. The CDR3 DNA sequence: TGTGCCAGCTCACCTGGACAGGAACGTCAGCCCCAGCATTTT.

In this sample, this clone turned up once. The V and J genes are TRBV11-2 and TRBJ2-7, with TRBD2 matching over 11 bases. Germline CDR1 reads SGHAT; CDR2 reads FQNNGV. The CDR3 is 15 residues long. V gave up 3 bases and J gave up 4 bases; unmatched junction bases: 5. This chain's CDR3 is CASSFRLAGSYEQYF. In DNA, the CDR3 is TGTGCCAGCAGCTTCCGACTAGCGGGGAGTTACGAGCAGTACTTC.

CDR3 DNA sequence: TGCGCCAGCAAGACTAGCGGGGGGGCAAATCCCGGGGAGCTGTTTTTT. Amino acids: CASKTSGGANPGELFF. The chain employs TRBV10-2 and TRBJ2-2; 14 bases fit TRBD2. Germline V gene sequence: CDR1 WSHSY, CDR2 SAAADI. The CDR3 is 16 residues long. J was trimmed by 6 bases and V by 7 bases; bases with no gene match: 7.

The chain uses TRBV5-4 and TRBJ1-2; a possible D gene is TRBD1 (5 bases). Germline assignment: CDR1 SGHNT and CDR2 YYREEE (reference sequence). The CDR3 consists of 16 residues. The ends were cut back, 1 base at V and 2 bases at J, with 15 bases in the middle. CDR3 sequence: CASSLMAGGGNYGYTF. CDR3 in DNA: TGTGCCAGCAGCTTGATGGCGGGGGGTGGGAACTATGGCTACACCTTC.

The sample holds a few counts of this clone. This chain connects TRBV2 to TRBJ1-5; D possibly corresponds to TRBD1 (5 bases). The CDR3 extends over 15 amino acids. Germline CDR1 is SNHLY and CDR2 is FYNNEI. The V end lost 1 base, the J end lost 7 bases, and 14 bases lay between the germline ends. CDR3 DNA: TGTGCCAGCAGTGAAGGTCGGGCAGGGTACCAGCCCCAGCATTTT. It translates to CASSEGRAGYQPQHF.